What follows is one T cell receptor (beta chain) and its context. No count is recorded, but by frequency this clonotype is medium-sized (0.01 to 0.1%). The antigen this receptor binds is unknown. The CDR3, from cysteine to phenylalanine, totals 14 residues. No DNA accompanies this entry. CDR1 and CDR2, looked up from the germline V gene, are SGHVS and FQNEAQ. Stem-like memory CD8+ T cells (TSTEM) were defined as CCR7+ PD-1- TIGIT- cells. Density gradient separation was used to isolate peripheral blood mononuclear cells from buffy coats of healthy donors. Negative magnetic separation using EasySep or MojoSort CD8+ T cell isolation kits was how the study enriched total CD8+ T cells. An RNeasy Mini Kit was used to extract total RNA from duplicate vials of around 150,000 sorted CD8+ T cells per subset. The PBMCs were used either fresh or after being cryopreserved in fetal bovine serum with approximately 9.5% DMSO. Fluorescence-activated cell sorting on a FACSAria III was used to sort the CD8+ T cell subsets to purity.

The data were taken from a study of human CD8 memory T cell subsets (dated by TCRdb to 2020 to 2022). Context from the whole study: The clonal relationships among stem-like (TSTEM), progenitor exhausted-like (TPEX) and effector memory CD8+ T cell subsets were assessed by comparing the TCRbeta repertoires of these subsets. Six donors each provided TSTEM, TPEX and effector memory subsets, from which TCRbeta repertoires were obtained. The full study reports these points: Although both stem-like subsets shared clonotypes with effector memory cells, the overlap between TSTEM and TPEX repertoires was minimal, suggesting distinct antigen spectra for the TSTEM and TPEX subsets. Only TCRbeta chains were sequenced, and the repertoire comparisons were based on over 5 donors and tested using paired t-tests with Bonferroni correction. Normalized Shannon-Wiener diversity was similarly high in the TSTEM and TPEX subsets, while the effector memory subsets were comparatively less diverse. Chao1 estimates suggested greater repertoire diversity in TSTEM than in TPEX subsets, potentially reflecting a broader range of specificities.

The instrument was a NextSeq 550. A Human TCR Profiling Kit was used to prepare UMI-labeled 5' RACE TCRbeta libraries. Every TCRbeta library was prepared in parallel with an identical number of PCR cycles. The original pipeline was this. Each TCRbeta library contained between about 2,700 and 20,000 functional CDR3beta clonotypes. MIGEC 1.2.9 was used for UMI extraction and consensus assembly, with a minimum of three reads required per UMI. MiXCR 3.0.3 was used to extract in-frame CDR3beta repertoires. After each sample was downsampled to 42,000 randomly selected UMIs, diversity metrics were computed in VDJtools 1.2.1. Repertoire overlap metrics D, R and F2 were calculated in VDJtools for the top 3,000 clones of each sample pair. TCRdb reprocessed the reads, reporting each CDR3 protein sequence once and no DNA. TCRdb, rather than the study authors, made the V and J calls. This sample's clone table shows about 10,000 distinct CDR3 sequences. Roughly a fifth of the sample is held by the ten biggest clonotypes.

The TCR originated in a human donor in good health. The chain was built from TRBV7-8 and TRBJ2-5. Sequenced: CD8+ stem-like memory T cells (TSCM and TCM) sorted from PBMCs. Taken with the paper, the label for cell subset or site translates to: stem-like memory CD8 T cells (TSTEM), CCR7+ PD-1- TIGIT-. The CDR3 loop reads CASSLVFGEETQYF.